The 16 T cell receptor beta chains given below trace back to one sample, sequenced in a study of Ad26.COV2.S vaccination and SARS-CoV-2 variants. Sample treatment: around 19 received Ad26.COV2.S at low or high dose, single or two shots; about five received placebo; per-sample allocation not given. Sample collection was performed on day 63 after the first vaccine or placebo injection. The data were produced by immunoSEQ multiplex PCR, yet TCRdb's version contains in-frame clones alone and is incomplete. This sample has about 440,000 clones, with around 88% found just once. Here the sequenced sample was peripheral blood, taken in a trial of Ad26.COV2.S vaccine versus placebo. The receptors were sampled from a person between 18 and 65 years old who received the Ad26.COV2.S COVID-19 vaccine or a placebo.

The rearrangement joins TRBV9 to TRBJ2-2; no definite D call. The CDR3 totals 14 residues. Germline-derived CDR1 and CDR2 are SGDLS and YYNGEE. V was shortened by 0 bases and J by 7 bases, with 10 bases between the two germline ends. The CDR3 region is CASSVGGIGGELFF. The DNA of the CDR3 is TGTGCCAGCAGCGTAGGGGGTATTGGCGGGGAGCTGTTTTTT.

J is TRBJ2-5 and V is TRBV30, with 8 positions matching TRBD2. Germline CDR1 GTSNPN, CDR2 SVGIG (reference sequence). The CDR3 runs to 13 residues. V lost 4 bases and J lost 2; bases outside the gene matches: 3. The CDR3 reads CAWTRGRQETQYF. CDR3 sequence (DNA): TGTGCCTGGACGCGCGGGAGGCAAGAGACCCAGTACTTC. Full variable domain (remainder filled in from reference TRBV30 and TRBJ2-5): SQTIHQWPATLVQPVGSPLSLECTVEGTSNPNLYWYRQAAGRGLQLLFYSVGIGQISSEVPQNLSASRPQDRQFILSSKKLLLSDSGFYLCAWTRGRQETQYFGPGTRLLVL.

In this sample, this clone turned up a few times. In DNA, the CDR3 is TGTGCCAGTAGCACGGACAGGACATCCGACATCTTCGCTGAAGCTTTCTTT. This encodes CASSTDRTSDIFAEAFF. The V gene is TRBV19, the J gene TRBJ1-1; TRBD1 aligns across 7 bases. The CDR3 is made up of 17 amino acids. Germline CDR1 LNHDA, CDR2 SQIVND (reference sequence). J was trimmed by 6 bases and V by 6 bases; bases with no gene match: 19.

The CDR3 protein is CASSYSGRVTEAFF. CDR3 coding DNA: TGTGCCAGCAGCTACAGCGGTCGTGTCACTGAAGCTTTCTTT. V is TRBV7-3 and J is TRBJ1-1; D uncertain. Trimming pared 4 bases from V and 4 bases from J, leaving 13 bases between. This CDR3 spans 14 amino acids. CDR1 is SGHTA, CDR2 FQGTGA, per germline.

This clone was counted once. The chain has TRBV5-6 and TRBJ2-7; D may be TRBD1 (6 bases). The CDR3 covers 14 residues. Trimming cost V 0 bases and J 4 bases, with 11 bases left between them. Germline CDR1 is SGHDT and CDR2 is YYEEEE. CDR3 residues: CASSLVTGRYEQYF. CDR3 sequence (DNA): TGTGCCAGCAGCTTGGTGACAGGTCGGTACGAGCAGTACTTC.

V is TRBV2 and J is TRBJ2-7, with 10 bases lining up with TRBD2. The length of the CDR3 is 15 residues. Trimming took 3 bases from V and 4 from J; bases not matched to a gene: 6. Germline-derived CDR1 and CDR2 are SNHLY and FYNNEI. CDR3 nucleotide sequence: TGTGCCAGCAGTGAGGCTAGCGGGAGCGGTTACGAGCAGTACTTC. Protein sequence: CASSEASGSGYEQYF.

J is TRBJ1-2 and V is TRBV18; 8 bases map to TRBD1. Trimming at V came to 3 bases and at J to 8 bases, leaving 8 bases not matched to a gene. Germline CDR1 and CDR2: KGHSH and LQKENI. The CDR3 covers 14 residues. The CDR3 coding sequence is TGTGCCAGCTCACCGCCAGGGGGCATTTGGGGCTACACCTTC. This translates into CASSPPGGIWGYTF.

This clone was recorded once. V gene TRBV5-8 combines with J gene TRBJ2-7; possibly TRBD1 or TRBD2 for D (6 bases each). Germline V lookup: CDR1 SGHTS, CDR2 YDEGEE. The CDR3 has 13 residues. Trimming removed 2 bases at V and 6 bases at J, with 12 bases between. CDR3: CASSFDEGGEQYF. The CDR3 nucleotides read TGTGCCAGCAGCTTCGATGAGGGGGGCGAGCAGTACTTC.

The rearrangement links TRBV28 to TRBJ2-1, with 12 nucleotides matching TRBD2. Germline V gives CDR1 MDHEN, CDR2 SYDVKM. V shed 5 bases, J shed 6 bases, and the junction held 5 bases outside the gene matches. The CDR3 spans 15 residues. CDR3: CASSLLAGGTNEQFF. CDR3 in DNA: TGTGCCAGCAGTCTACTAGCGGGAGGTACCAATGAGCAGTTCTTC.

The chain joins TRBV5-4 to TRBJ1-5; the D is unclear. Germline assignment: CDR1 SGHNT and CDR2 YYREEE (reference sequence). The CDR3 sequence is 14 residues long. Trimming cost V 0 bases and J 2 bases, with 6 bases left between them. In DNA form, the CDR3 reads TGTGCCAGCAGCTTGGCTGGGGGCAATCAGCCCCAGCATTTT. It codes for CASSLAGGNQPQHF.

This clone has only one observation. The chain employs TRBV5-6 and TRBJ2-3; the match to TRBD2 covers 7 bases. Per germline, CDR1 SGHDT and CDR2 YYEEEE. V dropped 0 bases and J dropped 3; count of bases not matched to a gene: 4. CDR3 size: 15 residues. CDR3 amino acids: CASSLAASGTDTQYF. The CDR3 bases are TGTGCCAGCAGCTTGGCTGCTAGCGGAACAGATACGCAGTATTTT.

In its sample, this clone was seen a few times. The chain is built from TRBV7-2 and TRBJ2-3; D uncertain. The CDR3 sequence is 15 residues long. Germline V gives CDR1 SGHTA, CDR2 FQGNSA. V was pared by 4 bases and J by 0 bases, with 11 bases between. This CDR3 is CASSSTGISTDTQYF. CDR3 DNA sequence: TGTGCCAGCAGCTCCACGGGCATTAGCACAGATACGCAGTATTTT.

This clone was detected only once. The chain links TRBV6-6 to TRBJ1-1; no reliable D call. There are 13 residues in the CDR3. V was shortened by 2 bases and J by 5 bases, with 9 bases between the two germline ends. The germline V gene encodes CDR1 MNHNY and CDR2 SVGAGI (reference sequence). The CDR3 nucleotides read TGTGCCAGCAGTTACGCCGGGGTGACTGAAGCTTTCTTT. This codes for CASSYAGVTEAFF.

The J gene is TRBJ1-5, the V gene TRBV19; D gene uncertain. The CDR3 spans 15 residues. Looked up from germline, CDR1 is LNHDA and CDR2 is SQIVND (reference sequence). V lost 6 bases, J lost 7 bases, and 19 bases lay in between. This CDR3 is CASSPLGRAKQPQHF. The CDR3, as DNA: TGTGCCAGTAGCCCTTTAGGGAGGGCGAAACAGCCCCAGCATTTT. The full variable domain, completed using reference TRBV19 and TRBJ1-5, is DGGITQSPKYLFRKEGQNVTLSCEQNLNHDAMYWYRQDPGQGLRLIYYSQIVNDFQKGDIAEGYSVSREKKESFPLTVTSAQKNPTAFYLCASSPLGRAKQPQHFGDGTRLSIL.

The rearrangement joins TRBV6-2 or TRBV6-3 to TRBJ2-7; possible D gene TRBD1, 7 bases. Germline V gene data show CDR1 as MNHEY and CDR2 as SVGEGT. V was shortened by 7 bases and J by 1 base, with 17 bases between the two germline ends. The length of the CDR3 is 15 residues. The DNA for the CDR3 is TGTGCCAGCACCCCCAGGGGGGAAGGGTCCTACGAGCAGTACTTC. Translated: CASTPRGEGSYEQYF.

The chain combines TRBV28 with TRBJ1-6; 11 nucleotides align to TRBD1. The CDR3 runs to 15 residues. Trimming took 6 bases from V and 9 from J; bases not matched to a gene: 7. Germline V lookup: CDR1 MDHEN, CDR2 SYDVKM. CDR3 DNA sequence: TGTGCCAGCAGCCATGGACAGGGGGCTATTTCACCCCTCCACTTT. Translated, it gives CASSHGQGAISPLHF.